This passage covers 27 T cell receptor beta chains from one sample sequenced in a study of blood T cell repertoires in COVID-19. Produced via immunoSEQ multiplex PCR; TCRdb's table is partial and in-frame only. The sample holds more than 250,000 clones, 90% seen once. Sequencing was performed on peripheral blood. The receptors were gathered from a woman aged 50 to 60 with COVID-19, enrolled during active disease.

J is TRBJ2-5 and V is TRBV30; TRBD2 is a possible D gene (6 bases). Trimming removed 4 bases from V and 8 bases from J, with 35 bases in between. Per the germline V gene, CDR1 is GTSNPN and CDR2 is SVGIG (reference sequence). CDR3 length equals 19 residues. The CDR3 bases are TGTGCCTGGACCCCCGGGACTTACTTTCCCAACTTACTGCTGCCCACCCAGTACTTC. It is translated as CAWTPGTYFPNLLLPTQYF.

This sequence joins TRBV15 and TRBJ2-2, with TRBD2 identical over 14 bases. Germline V lookup: CDR1 LNHNV, CDR2 YYDKDF (reference sequence). The J segment lost 5 bases and the V segment lost 0 bases, leaving 2 bases of the junction unmatched. There are 17 residues in the CDR3. CDR3 in amino acids: CATSRDRTSGRTGELFF. DNA for the CDR3: TGTGCCACCAGCAGAGACAGGACTAGCGGGAGGACCGGGGAGCTGTTTTTT. Based on the CDR3 plus reference TRBV15 and TRBJ2-2, the full variable domain is DAMVIQNPRYQVTQFGKPVTLSCSQTLNHNVMYWYQQKSSQAPKLLFHYYDKDFNNEADTPDNFQSRRPNTSFCFLDIRSPGLGDTAMYLCATSRDRTSGRTGELFFGEGSRLTVL.

A note on this clone: Different DNA sequences within this sample yield the same CDR3. The V call is TRBV5-1, the J call TRBJ2-1, with D perhaps matching TRBD2 (8 bases). The CDR3 has 15 amino acids. Germline-derived CDR1 and CDR2 are SGHRS and YFSETQ. V was trimmed by 0 bases and J by 8 bases, leaving 15 bases between them. DNA of the CDR3: TGCGCCAGCAGCTTGGGTAGGGGGCGGGGGGATGAGCAGTTCTTC. It is translated as CASSLGRGRGDEQFF.

V and J are TRBV7-3 and TRBJ2-1; 13 positions match TRBD2. Trimming cost V 4 bases and J 5 bases; bases outside gene matches: 5. CDR1 and CDR2 (germline): SGHTA, FQGTGA. The CDR3 covers 16 residues. CDR3: CASSWTGTSGNNEQFF. CDR3 nucleotide sequence: TGTGCCAGCAGCTGGACCGGGACTAGCGGGAACAATGAGCAGTTCTTC.

This sequence joins TRBV19 and TRBJ2-5; tentatively, D is TRBD1 (6 bases). CDR1 LNHDA and CDR2 SQIVND come from the germline V gene (reference sequence). Trimming pared 4 bases from V and 0 bases from J, leaving 9 bases between. The length of the CDR3 is 14 residues. The CDR3 sequence: CASSNDRNQETQYF. CDR3 nucleotides: TGTGCCAGTAGTAACGACAGGAACCAAGAGACCCAGTACTTC.

This clone was observed a few times. V is TRBV19 and J is TRBJ1-2; 11 bases align to TRBD1. The CDR3 totals 13 residues. CDR1 is LNHDA, CDR2 SQIVND, per germline (reference sequence). The ends lost 6 bases at V and 6 bases at J; junction bases unmatched: 3. The CDR3 here is CASSRGQGDGYTF. The CDR3 DNA is TGTGCCAGTAGCCGGGGACAGGGGGATGGCTACACCTTC.

V usage is TRBV5-1 and J usage is TRBJ1-1; TRBD1 is a possible D gene (6 bases). V was shortened by 0 bases and J by 5 bases, with 11 bases between the two germline ends. The CDR3 runs 14 residues. The germline gives CDR1 SGHRS, CDR2 YFSETQ. CDR3 residues: CASSLGDRYTEAFF. The CDR3 coding sequence is TGCGCCAGCAGCTTGGGCGACAGGTATACTGAAGCTTTCTTT.

The chain couples TRBV29-1 to TRBJ2-5; possibly TRBD1 for D (5 bases). V was clipped by 5 bases and J by 2 bases, with 15 bases between them. Germline CDR1 is SQVTM and CDR2 is ANQGSEA. The CDR3 covers 14 residues. This CDR3 reads CSVTYQQVQETQYF. The DNA of the CDR3 is TGCAGCGTTACGTACCAACAGGTTCAAGAGACCCAGTACTTC.

This clone has just one count. The chain combines TRBV7-2 with TRBJ2-1, with 7 positions matching TRBD1. Germline CDR1 is SGHTA and CDR2 is FQGNSA. Germline trimming cut 2 bases from V and 4 bases from J; bases unmatched to any gene: 14. The CDR3 loop spans 18 amino acids. The CDR3 bases are TGTGCCAGCAGCTTACCCATCTTAGGGGGCCCTATTTACAATGAGCAGTTCTTC. Its protein is CASSLPILGGPIYNEQFF.

The DNA of the CDR3 is TGTGCCAGCAGCTTAACCCAGCGGGTTGGGGCCACAGATACGCAGTATTTT. Translation gives CASSLTQRVGATDTQYF. V gene TRBV11-2 combines with J gene TRBJ2-3, with TRBD2 as a possible D gene (6 bases). The germline V gene encodes CDR1 SGHAT and CDR2 FQNNGV. CDR3 length: 17 amino acids. Trimming removed 2 bases from V and 2 bases from J, with 17 bases in between.

The chain couples TRBV28 to TRBJ1-3; TRBD1 is a possible D gene (6 bases). The CDR3 spans 16 residues. V dropped 6 bases and J dropped 2 bases, with 17 bases sitting between them. Germline V gives CDR1 MDHEN, CDR2 SYDVKM. The CDR3 sequence: CASRPPGVKTGNTIYF. As DNA, the CDR3 is TGTGCCAGCAGACCCCCAGGGGTCAAAACTGGAAACACCATATATTTT.

The V gene is TRBV18, the J gene TRBJ1-6; a weak D match, TRBD1 (5 bases). Trimming took off 2 bases at V and 9 bases at J, with 11 bases between the two ends. The CDR3 loop spans 14 amino acids. CDR1 and CDR2 from the germline V gene are KGHSH and LQKENI. CDR3 DNA sequence: TGTGCCAGCTCACCAATTTTCCAGGGTTCACCCCTCCACTTT. Amino acids: CASSPIFQGSPLHF.

This chain connects TRBV28 to TRBJ1-2; TRBD1 matches 11 bases. The V and J ends lost 2 bases and 4 bases, in that order; junction bases with no gene match: 3. Germline V gene data show CDR1 as MDHEN and CDR2 as SYDVKM. The CDR3 is 15 amino acids. CDR3 region: CASSLIGTGGYGYTF. Here the CDR3 DNA reads TGTGCCAGCAGTTTAATTGGGACAGGGGGCTATGGCTACACCTTC.

The CDR3 nucleotides read TGTGCCAGCTACGGGCCAGAGGGAGGGACCTTGGAGCAGTACTTC. Residues: CASYGPEGGTLEQYF. The chain links TRBV6-5 to TRBJ2-7; 7 bases are shared with TRBD2. The CDR3 is made up of 15 amino acids. Germline V lookup: CDR1 MNHEY, CDR2 SVGAGI. J was trimmed by 7 bases and V by 8 bases; bases with no gene match: 17.

This rearrangement joins TRBV28 to TRBJ1-1; D gene uncertain. V shed 6 bases and J shed 0 bases, with 8 bases lying between them. The germline gives CDR1 MDHEN, CDR2 SYDVKM. The CDR3 is 13 amino acids. The chain's CDR3 is CASRRTMNTEAFF. CDR3 in DNA: TGTGCCAGCAGGCGTACCATGAACACTGAAGCTTTCTTT.

V gene TRBV6-6 combines with J gene TRBJ2-1; TRBD2 matches 8 bases. The CDR3 has 15 residues. Trimming cost V 8 bases and J 7 bases; bases outside gene matches: 13. The germline gives CDR1 MNHNY, CDR2 SVGAGI (reference sequence). CDR3 nucleotides: TGTGCCAGCGAAGCGGGAGCAGGGTTTAGAAATGAGCAGTTCTTC. The encoded protein is CASEAGAGFRNEQFF.

The V and J genes are TRBV19 and TRBJ2-1; maybe TRBD2 (6 bases). Deletions cut 8 bases from V and 10 bases from J, with 24 bases between. The germline gives CDR1 LNHDA, CDR2 SQIVND (reference sequence). CDR3 size: 15 residues. CDR3 bases: TGTGCCAGTTCGAAACTCGGGACTCCCGAGAAAGAGCAGTTCTTC. It encodes CASSKLGTPEKEQFF.

This chain connects TRBV3-1 (or the pseudogene TRBV3-2) to TRBJ2-1; the match to TRBD2 covers 8 bases. V was clipped by 5 bases and J by 5 bases; unmatched bases: 14. Germline-derived CDR1 and CDR2 are LGHDT and YNNKEL (reference sequence). The CDR3 loop spans 17 amino acids. In DNA form, the CDR3 reads TGTGCCAGCAGCTCCCATAGCGGGGTCGGGGCTAACAATGAGCAGTTCTTC. Protein product: CASSSHSGVGANNEQFF.

The rearrangement links TRBV20-1 to TRBJ2-1, with 8 bases lining up with TRBD1. V was clipped by 3 bases and J by 7 bases; unmatched bases: 5. This CDR3 is built from 13 residues. In germline, CDR1 is DFQATT, CDR2 SNEGSKA (reference sequence). CDR3 coding DNA: TGCAGTGCTAGTCAGGGGGCGTTTAATGAGCAGTTCTTC. This sequence encodes CSASQGAFNEQFF.

The chain uses TRBV27 and TRBJ1-5, with no clear D. Trimming removed 3 bases at V and 4 bases at J, with 10 bases between. This CDR3 is built from 14 residues. Germline V gives CDR1 MNHEY, CDR2 SMNVEV (reference sequence). The DNA for the CDR3 is TGTGCCAGCAGTTTCGTACCCCAGAATCAGCCCCAGCATTTT. This encodes CASSFVPQNQPQHF.

The genes are TRBV30 and TRBJ2-2; D is perhaps TRBD2 (5 bases). This CDR3 spans 14 amino acids. Trimming left V 0 bases short and J 6 bases short, with 11 bases between. The germline V gene has CDR1 GTSNPN and CDR2 SVGIG (reference sequence). The CDR3 bases are TGTGCCTGGAGTGTAGGCGGGTTGGCCGGGGAGCTGTTTTTT. It translates to CAWSVGGLAGELFF.

The chain combines TRBV9 with TRBJ2-3; D might be TRBD1 (5 bases). Germline V gene lookup returns CDR1 SGDLS and CDR2 YYNGEE. This CDR3 comprises 16 residues. Deletions cut 3 bases from V and 2 bases from J, with 16 bases between. The CDR3 nucleotides are TGTGCCAGCAGCGCGCGTGGGGCCTTAATCACAGATACGCAGTATTTT. Translation gives CASSARGALITDTQYF.

This clone was found a few times. This chain joins TRBV14 and TRBJ2-1; TRBD1 agrees at 7 bases. The germline V gene encodes CDR1 SGHDN and CDR2 FVKESK. This CDR3 is 17 amino acids long. V was clipped by 2 bases and J by 2 bases; unmatched bases: 9. The CDR3 region is CASSQHRQGVAYNEQFF. CDR3 nucleotides: TGTGCCAGCAGCCAACACAGACAGGGCGTCGCCTACAATGAGCAGTTCTTC.

The J gene is TRBJ1-3, the V gene TRBV2; TRBD1 agrees at 9 bases. Looked up from germline, CDR1 is SNHLY and CDR2 is FYNNEI. With V trimmed by 6 bases and J by 4 bases, 4 bases remained unmatched. CDR3 size: 14 residues. CDR3 loop: CASRGDRAGNTIYF. CDR3 DNA: TGTGCCAGCAGGGGGGACAGGGCGGGAAACACCATATATTTT.

This CDR3 is CAWSGGTLMNQPQHF. CDR3 DNA sequence: TGTGCCTGGAGCGGAGGGACGTTAATGAATCAGCCCCAGCATTTT. The rearrangement uses TRBV30 and TRBJ1-5, with D perhaps matching TRBD1 (5 bases). V gave up 3 bases and J gave up 4 bases, with 16 bases separating them. In germline, CDR1 is GTSNPN, CDR2 SVGIG (reference sequence). The CDR3 has 15 residues.

The V call is TRBV6-5, the J call TRBJ2-7; TRBD1 is a possible D gene (5 bases). CDR3 length equals 16 residues. Germline CDR1 and CDR2: MNHEY and SVGAGI. Deletions cut 2 bases from V and 2 bases from J, with 16 bases between. CDR3 region: CASSYTSGRAAYEQYF. The CDR3, as DNA: TGTGCCAGCAGTTACACCTCCGGCAGGGCCGCCTACGAGCAGTACTTC.

The CDR3 is CASSLTGLGYNEQFF. DNA of the CDR3: TGTGCCAGCAGCCTAACGGGACTCGGCTACAATGAGCAGTTCTTC. The J gene is TRBJ2-1, the V gene TRBV7-2, with D maybe TRBD2 (6 bases). From germline, CDR1 is SGHTA and CDR2 FQGNSA. The CDR3 is 15 residues long. V lost 5 bases and J 3 bases, leaving 14 bases between the germline ends. Combining the CDR3 with reference TRBV7-2 and TRBJ2-1 gives the whole variable domain GAGVSQSPSNKVTEKGKDVELRCDPISGHTALYWYRQSLGQGLEFLIYFQGNSAPDKSGLPSDRFSAERTGGSVSTLTIQRTQQEDSAVYLCASSLTGLGYNEQFFGPGTRLTVL.